Listed here are 7 T cell receptor beta chains from one sample, sequenced in a study of cytomegalovirus exposure and HLA in healthy donors. Produced via immunoSEQ multiplex PCR; TCRdb's table is partial and in-frame only. Here the sample spans more than 250,000 clones, around 86% being singletons. Sequencing was performed on PBMCs. The receptor source for this set is a woman under 30 in good health and CMV-seronegative.

The chain recombines TRBV27 with TRBJ2-7; D unclear. Germline V gives CDR1 MNHEY, CDR2 SMNVEV (reference sequence). This CDR3 spans 15 amino acids. V lost 3 bases and J 5 bases, leaving 17 bases between the germline ends. DNA of the CDR3: TGTGCCAGCAGTTTGTCTATGTCGCCTTTCCACGAGCAGTACTTC. Translated: CASSLSMSPFHEQYF.

V is TRBV14 and J is TRBJ1-1; no reliable D call. V was clipped by 2 bases and J by 0 bases, with 4 bases between them. CDR1 and CDR2 (germline): SGHDN, FVKESK. The CDR3 length is 13 residues. The DNA of the CDR3 is TGTGCCAGCAGCCAATCCTTGAACACTGAAGCTTTCTTT. Encoded protein: CASSQSLNTEAFF.

The chain joins TRBV2 to TRBJ1-2; 9 positions agree with TRBD1. This CDR3 is 16 amino acids long. The V segment lost 4 bases and the J segment 4 bases; nucleotides outside the gene matches: 10. Germline CDR1 SNHLY, CDR2 FYNNEI. This chain's CDR3 is CASSAGQGVVAYGYTF. CDR3 DNA: TGTGCCAGCAGTGCGGGACAGGGTGTAGTCGCCTATGGCTACACCTTC.

The V call is TRBV5-1, the J call TRBJ2-1, with D maybe TRBD2 (6 bases). The ends were cut back, 2 bases at V and 0 bases at J, with 6 bases in the middle. Germline V gene data show CDR1 as SGHRS and CDR2 as YFSETQ. CDR3 length equals 14 residues. For the CDR3, the DNA is TGCGCCAGCAGCTTCGGGAGCTCCTACAATGAGCAGTTCTTC. As protein: CASSFGSSYNEQFF. Full variable domain (rest looked up from reference TRBV5-1 and TRBJ2-1): KAGVTQTPRYLIKTRGQQVTLSCSPISGHRSVSWYQQTPGQGLQFLFEYFSETQRNKGNFPGRFSGRQFSNSRSEMNVSTLELGDSALYLCASSFGSSYNEQFFGPGTRLTVL.

The sample holds one count of this clone. V usage is TRBV27 and J usage is TRBJ2-1, with D possibly TRBD2 on 6 matching bases. CDR3 length: 16 amino acids. The V end was cut by 0 bases, the J end by 0 bases, with 9 bases between. CDR1 MNHEY and CDR2 SMNVEV come from the germline V gene (reference sequence). The CDR3 loop reads CASSLSAGLSYNEQFF. The CDR3 DNA sequence: TGTGCCAGCAGTTTATCCGCGGGGCTCTCCTACAATGAGCAGTTCTTC.

The rearrangement links TRBV5-1 to TRBJ1-4, with 9 bases that match TRBD1. V was clipped by 2 bases and J by 8 bases; unmatched bases: 7. In germline, CDR1 is SGHRS, CDR2 YFSETQ. There are 15 residues in the CDR3. CDR3 sequence (DNA): TGCGCCAGCAGCTTACAGGGGGCAGTAGGGGAAAAACTGTTTTTT. Its protein product is CASSLQGAVGEKLFF.

As regards this clone: This CDR3 is also generated by other DNA sequences in the sample. The chain recombines TRBV30 with TRBJ1-1; the D is unclear. This CDR3 has 13 residues. Deletions cut 0 bases from V and 1 base from J, with 6 bases between. The germline CDR1 and CDR2 sequences are GTSNPN and SVGIG (reference sequence). Here the CDR3 DNA reads TGTGCCTGGAGTGTCCCCGGGAACACTGAAGCTTTCTTT. Translated: CAWSVPGNTEAFF.